This is a list of T cell receptor beta chains from one sample in a study of identical twins. Via MiXCR, TCRdb re-called the 5' RACE reads, giving one row per CDR3 protein. The sample consists of 510,000 or so distinct CDR3 sequences, roughly 15% of them appearing once. The same sample was also used in a study of yellow fever vaccine responses in identical twins.

The sequenced sample consisted of CD4+ T cells sorted from blood. The receptors stem from a woman between 18 and 29 years old in good health. The CDR3 runs from the conserved cysteine through the conserved F or W. A D gene is named only where the DNA matches it firmly. Clone size is given for some rows only: seen once, a few or many times, or a class if the clone is expanded.

TRBV12-3/TRBV12-4	TRBJ2-2	.	TRBD2	CASSSPGLAGVTGELFF	TGTGCCAGCAGTAGTCCGGGACTAGCGGGAGTCACCGGGGAGCTGTTTTTT
TRBV18	TRBJ2-7	few	TRBD2	CASSPGLARPSYEQYF	TGTGCCAGCTCACCCGGACTAGCGAGACCCTCCTACGAGCAGTACTTC
TRBV15	TRBJ2-1	few	TRBD2	CATSRDGGVSYNEQFF	TGTGCCACCAGCAGAGATGGGGGGGTCTCCTACAATGAGCAGTTCTTC
TRBV29-1	TRBJ2-1	few	TRBD2	CSTIRTSGYNEQFF	TGCAGCACCATTAGGACTAGCGGATACAATGAGCAGTTCTTC
TRBV20-1	TRBJ2-3	few	TRBD2	CSATLAGGPGDTQYF	TGCAGTGCTACGCTAGCGGGAGGGCCGGGAGATACGCAGTATTTT
TRBV27	TRBJ2-3	many	.	CASSLFWGTYTDTQYF	TGTGCCAGCAGTTTATTTTGGGGGACCTACACAGATACGCAGTATTTT
TRBV6-1	TRBJ2-2	few	.	CASNKRGTGELFF	TGTGCCAGCAACAAGAGGGGAACCGGGGAGCTGTTTTTT
TRBV24-1	TRBJ2-7	.	.	CATSERDKAYEQYF	TGTGCCACCAGTGAAAGGGACAAGGCCTACGAGCAGTACTTC
TRBV7-9	TRBJ1-2	many	.	CASSLAVDYGYTF	TGTGCCAGCAGCTTAGCGGTTGACTATGGCTACACCTTC
TRBV5-1	TRBJ2-3	.	.	CASRYSTDTQYF	TGCGCCAGCAGATATAGCACAGATACGCAGTATTTT
TRBV3-1	TRBJ1-2	few	.	CASRQTGRANYGYTF	TGTGCCAGCAGGCAGACGGGCCGTGCGAACTATGGCTACACCTTC
TRBV20-1	TRBJ1-1	once	.	CSARYMNTEAFF	TGCAGTGCTAGGTACATGAACACTGAAGCTTTCTTT
TRBV9	TRBJ2-3	few	.	CASTRLESTDTQYF	TGTGCCAGCACCCGACTAGAGAGCACAGATACGCAGTATTTT
TRBV4-1	TRBJ2-1	few	TRBD2	CASSQDPLLAAPYNEQFF	TGCGCCAGCAGCCAAGATCCACTACTAGCGGCCCCCTACAATGAGCAGTTCTTC
TRBV29-1	TRBJ2-2	.	.	CSVEGSPNTGELFF	TGCAGCGTTGAGGGCAGCCCGAACACCGGGGAGCTGTTTTTT
TRBV20-1	TRBJ2-3	.	.	CSARSPGQGPLGGDTQYF	TGCAGTGCTAGATCGCCCGGGCAGGGGCCCCTTGGTGGAGATACGCAGTATTTT
TRBV5-1	TRBJ2-3	few	.	CASSLKGNTDTQYF	TGCGCCAGCAGCTTGAAGGGAAACACAGATACGCAGTATTTT
TRBV24-1	TRBJ2-3	.	TRBD2	CATSDFSGRAPSTDTQYF	TGTGCCACCAGTGATTTCAGCGGGAGGGCCCCTAGCACAGATACGCAGTATTTT
TRBV4-2	TRBJ2-1	.	TRBD2	CASSHEREEQFF	TGTGCCAGCAGCCACGAGCGGGAGGAGCAGTTCTTC
TRBV7-2	TRBJ2-1	few	TRBD2	CASSLLSGTSAYNEQFF	TGTGCCAGCAGCTTATTATCCGGGACTAGCGCCTACAATGAGCAGTTCTTC
TRBV3-1	TRBJ2-3	.	.	CASSQRQIWGDTQYF	TGTGCCAGCAGCCAACGTCAGATTTGGGGAGATACGCAGTATTTT
TRBV28	TRBJ1-5	few	TRBD1	CASSYSQGSYSNQPQHF	TGTGCCAGCAGTTACTCACAGGGGTCCTATAGCAATCAGCCCCAGCATTTT
TRBV10-3	TRBJ2-3	many	TRBD1	CAISDPSRQGGDTQYF	TGTGCCATCAGTGATCCCTCGCGACAGGGTGGAGATACGCAGTATTTT
TRBV10-3	TRBJ1-1	few	.	CAINAGTANTEAFF	TGTGCCATCAACGCCGGGACTGCGAACACTGAAGCTTTCTTT
TRBV20-1	TRBJ2-1	few	TRBD2	CSALRVGGGSSYNEQFF	TGCAGTGCGCTCCGGGTGGGCGGGGGGTCGTCCTACAATGAGCAGTTCTTC
TRBV5-1	TRBJ2-5	.	TRBD2	CASSPSLSGGETQYF	TGCGCCAGCAGCCCCAGTCTTAGCGGGGGAGAGACCCAGTACTTC
TRBV5-1	TRBJ2-1	.	TRBD2	CASSSDSGSSANEQFF	TGCGCCAGCAGCTCGGATAGCGGGAGTAGTGCCAATGAGCAGTTCTTC
TRBV5-1	TRBJ2-3	.	.	CASSWVRDAGTDTQYF	TGCGCCAGCAGCTGGGTCCGGGACGCCGGCACAGATACGCAGTATTTT
TRBV15	TRBJ2-1	.	TRBD2	CATSREDRGTSGDNEQFF	TGTGCCACCAGCAGAGAGGACAGGGGGACTAGCGGGGACAATGAGCAGTTCTTC
TRBV5-1	TRBJ2-5	few	.	CASSLGSSGGETQYF	TGCGCCAGCAGCTTGGGCTCTTCCGGAGGGGAGACCCAGTACTTC
TRBV5-1	TRBJ2-3	many	.	CASSVAGSPTDTQYF	TGCGCCAGCAGCGTTGCGGGATCCCCCACAGATACGCAGTATTTT
TRBV5-1	TRBJ2-1	.	.	CASSFRGSQGPTYNEQFF	TGCGCCAGCAGCTTTCGAGGGAGTCAGGGGCCGACATACAATGAGCAGTTCTTC
TRBV5-6	TRBJ2-4	.	.	CASSPWSENIQYF	TGTGCCAGCAGCCCCTGGTCGGAAAACATTCAGTACTTC
TRBV6-2/TRBV6-3	TRBJ2-6	.	.	CASSPFGAGANVLTF	TGTGCCAGCAGTCCATTCGGGGCAGGGGCCAACGTCCTGACTTTC
TRBV10-3	TRBJ2-2	few	TRBD1	CAITQQGANGELFF	TGTGCCATCACCCAACAGGGGGCGAACGGGGAGCTGTTTTTT
TRBV10-3	TRBJ2-5	few	.	CAISESRDRETQYF	TGTGCCATCAGTGAGTCTAGGGACCGGGAGACCCAGTACTTC
TRBV20-1	TRBJ2-3	.	TRBD2	CSARVLAGVSDTQYF	TGCAGTGCTAGAGTCCTAGCGGGGGTCTCAGATACGCAGTATTTT
TRBV11-2	TRBJ2-3	.	TRBD2	CASSSGRALFTDTQYF	TGTGCCAGCAGTAGCGGGAGGGCCCTTTTCACAGATACGCAGTATTTT
TRBV10-3	TRBJ2-3	.	.	CAISGGARSTDTRYF	TGTGCCATCAGTGGGGGGGCGAGAAGCACAGATACGCGGTATTTT
TRBV7-6	TRBJ1-6	few	TRBD1	CASSWGQQAGNSPLHF	TGTGCCAGCAGCTGGGGACAGCAGGCAGGGAATTCACCCCTCCACTTT
TRBV5-1	TRBJ2-1	many	.	CASSYGPFSTTYNEQFF	TGCGCCAGCAGCTACGGACCGTTCTCCACCACCTACAATGAGCAGTTCTTC
TRBV4-1	TRBJ1-6	few	TRBD1	CASTPQGAGNSPLHF	TGCGCCAGCACCCCTCAGGGGGCTGGGAATTCACCCCTCCACTTT
TRBV15	TRBJ2-1	few	.	CATSRDRDLGNEQFF	TGTGCCACCAGCAGAGATCGGGATCTAGGCAATGAGCAGTTCTTC
TRBV28	TRBJ2-1	few	.	CASSLSDFRNEQFF	TGTGCCAGCAGTTTATCCGATTTCCGGAATGAGCAGTTCTTC
TRBV15	TRBJ1-5	few	TRBD1	CATSRRGQANQPQHF	TGTGCCACCAGCAGGCGTGGACAGGCCAATCAGCCCCAGCATTTT